The 24 T cell receptor beta chains given below trace back to one sample, sequenced in a study of blood T cell repertoires in COVID-19. The protocol was immunoSEQ multiplex PCR, while the TCRdb copy is restricted to in-frame clones and leaves out a portion. The sample records about 340,000 clones, around 83% being singletons. The source material was peripheral blood. The origin of the receptors is a man younger than 40 with active or convalescent COVID-19.

The gene calls are TRBV19 and TRBJ1-4; tentative D call: TRBD1 (6 bases). CDR1 is LNHDA and CDR2 is SQIVND in the germline V gene (reference sequence). The CDR3 runs 16 residues. With 5 bases removed from V and 8 bases from J, the gap between germline ends came to 21 bases. CDR3 in amino acids: CASSPGVGRGQEKLFF. In DNA, the CDR3 is TGTGCCAGTAGTCCAGGTGTCGGCAGGGGCCAAGAAAAACTGTTTTTT.

This clone was seen more than once but under ten times. The chain uses TRBV6-1 and TRBJ1-5, with no clear D. Trimming pared 1 base from V and 7 bases from J, leaving 14 bases between. CDR3 length: 15 residues. Looked up from germline, CDR1 is MNHNS and CDR2 is SASEGT. CDR3 coding DNA: TGTGCCAGCAGTGAAGTGCTGGTTGTGGGCCAGCCCCAGCATTTT. Encoded protein: CASSEVLVVGQPQHF.

The chain combines TRBV30 with TRBJ2-1; 10 nucleotides align to TRBD2. Germline values: CDR1 GTSNPN, CDR2 SVGIG (reference sequence). There are 13 residues in the CDR3. The V segment lost 5 bases and the J segment 10 bases; nucleotides outside the gene matches: 8. This CDR3 is CAWVLSGGGEQFF. CDR3 nucleotides: TGTGCCTGGGTCCTGAGCGGGGGGGGCGAGCAGTTCTTC.

The V gene is TRBV25-1, the J gene TRBJ2-2; 9 nucleotides agree with TRBD1. Germline lookup yields CDR1 MGHDK and CDR2 SYGVNS. The CDR3 has 17 amino acids. J gave up 2 bases and V 4 bases, and 8 bases lay outside the gene matches. CDR3 amino acids: CASSGTLGQGNTGELFF. The CDR3 DNA sequence: TGTGCCAGCAGTGGAACCCTGGGACAGGGAAACACCGGGGAGCTGTTTTTT.

This rearrangement joins TRBV5-4 to TRBJ1-2; 9 nucleotides match TRBD1. J gave up 6 bases and V 1 base, and 1 base lay outside the gene matches. Germline-derived CDR1 and CDR2 are SGHNT and YYREEE (reference sequence). This CDR3 region has 13 residues. This chain's CDR3 is CASSLRTGDGYTF. For the CDR3, the DNA is TGTGCCAGCAGCTTGAGGACAGGGGATGGCTACACCTTC.

This chain connects TRBV7-8 to TRBJ1-5; possibly TRBD1 for D (5 bases). The germline gives CDR1 SGHVS, CDR2 FQNEAQ. Trimming pared 3 bases from V and 7 bases from J, leaving 13 bases between. The CDR3 loop spans 14 amino acids. CDR3 amino acids: CASSFQAGHQPQHF. The CDR3, as DNA: TGTGCCAGCAGCTTTCAAGCAGGGCACCAGCCCCAGCATTTT.

The genes are TRBV9 and TRBJ2-3; 7 bases fit TRBD2. The CDR3 covers 15 residues. Germline assignment: CDR1 SGDLS and CDR2 YYNGEE. The junction had 8 bases not matched to a gene; V was cut back by 3 bases and J by 4 bases. CDR3 nucleotides: TGTGCCAGCAGCGCAACAGCGGGGCGGGCAGATACGCAGTATTTT. Its translation is CASSATAGRADTQYF. The full variable domain, with the rest looked up from reference TRBV9 and TRBJ2-3, is DSGVTQTPKHLITATGQRVTLRCSPRSGDLSVYWYQQSLDQGLQFLIQYYNGEERAKGNILERFSAQQFPDLHSELNLSSLELGDSALYFCASSATAGRADTQYFGPGTRLTVL.

CDR3 DNA sequence: TGTGCCAGCAGCGCGGACGGGGGGATGAACACTGAAGCTTTCTTT. Protein sequence: CASSADGGMNTEAFF. This chain uses TRBV7-9 with TRBJ1-1, with D possibly being TRBD1 (5 bases). Germline V gene data show CDR1 as SEHNR and CDR2 as FQNEAQ (reference sequence). This CDR3 is built from 15 residues. V was pared by 5 bases and J by 0 bases, with 13 bases between.

The rearrangement uses TRBV7-3 and TRBJ2-5, with TRBD1 matching 11 bases. The ends lost 5 bases at V and 5 bases at J; junction bases unmatched: 7. The germline V gene encodes CDR1 SGHTA and CDR2 FQGTGA. CDR3 length: 15 amino acids. CDR3 sequence: CASSPGQGAWETQYF. As DNA, the CDR3 is TGTGCCAGCAGCCCCGGACAGGGGGCTTGGGAGACCCAGTACTTC. The variable domain in full, completed from reference TRBV7-3 and TRBJ2-5, reads GAGVSQTPSNKVTEKGKYVELRCDPISGHTALYWYRQSLGQGPEFLIYFQGTGAADDSGLPNDRFFAVRPEGSVSTLKIQRTERGDSAVYLCASSPGQGAWETQYFGPGTRLLVL.

The rearrangement links TRBV7-9 to TRBJ1-5; 7 bases fit TRBD1. The trim removed 1 base at V and 4 bases at J, leaving 4 bases unmatched. CDR3 size: 15 residues. Germline CDR1 is SEHNR and CDR2 is FQNEAQ (reference sequence). For the CDR3, the DNA is TGTGCCAGCAGCTTAGATTGGGGACAGAATCAGCCCCAGCATTTT. Translation: CASSLDWGQNQPQHF.

V and J are TRBV2 and TRBJ2-4, with 11 nucleotides matching TRBD2. V lost 4 bases and J lost 8; bases outside the gene matches: 10. The germline CDR1 and CDR2 sequences are SNHLY and FYNNEI. The CDR3 length is 16 residues. The CDR3 protein is CASSASGGLLIYIQYF. CDR3 DNA: TGTGCCAGCAGTGCTAGCGGGGGGCTTCTGATATACATTCAGTACTTC. Full variable domain (missing parts from reference TRBV2 and TRBJ2-4): EPEVTQTPSHQVTQMGQEVILRCVPISNHLYFYWYRQILGQKVEFLVSFYNNEISEKSEIFDDQFSVERPDGSNFTLKIRSTKLEDSAMYFCASSASGGLLIYIQYFGAGTRLSVL.

The rearrangement uses TRBV4-2 and TRBJ1-2; D is perhaps TRBD1 (5 bases). CDR1 is LGHNA and CDR2 is YNFKEQ in the germline V gene. Trimming pared 1 base from V and 5 bases from J, leaving 14 bases between. This CDR3 is 15 amino acids long. The CDR3: CASSQGIDGGYGYTF. The CDR3 coding sequence is TGTGCCAGCAGCCAAGGGATCGACGGGGGGTATGGCTACACCTTC.

This chain joins TRBV5-1 and TRBJ2-4; TRBD2 matches at 7 bases. CDR3 size: 17 residues. Germline V gene lookup returns CDR1 SGHRS and CDR2 YFSETQ. The J segment lost 2 bases and the V segment lost 4 bases, leaving 12 bases of the junction unmatched. CDR3 sequence reads: CASSPVGGRRTKNIQYF. CDR3 DNA sequence: TGCGCCAGCAGCCCCGTCGGGGGGAGGCGAACCAAAAACATTCAGTACTTC.

This clone has a handful of counts. The V gene is TRBV21-1, the J gene TRBJ1-1; the D segment call TRBD1 is taken from the table without a DNA check. TRBV21-1 is a documented pseudogene. The CDR3 sequence is 19 residues long. CDR3 loop: CASSKAPNRSLWGNTEAFF. In DNA, the CDR3 is TGTGCCAGCAGCAAAGCCCCTAACAGGAGCCTATGGGGGAACACTGAAGCTTTCTTT.

This chain connects TRBV7-9 to TRBJ2-2, with D possibly being TRBD1 (6 bases). The V end lost 3 bases, the J end lost 0 bases, and 8 bases lay between the germline ends. The CDR3 has 15 amino acids. Germline lookup yields CDR1 SEHNR and CDR2 FQNEAQ (reference sequence). CDR3 sequence (DNA): TGTGCCAGCAGCTTCCGGACAGCGAACACCGGGGAGCTGTTTTTT. This encodes CASSFRTANTGELFF.

Written as DNA, the CDR3 is TGTGCCAGCAGTGAGGGCGATCAGCCCCAGCATTTT. Protein: CASSEGDQPQHF. The rearrangement joins TRBV6-1 to TRBJ1-5; D unresolved. CDR3 length: 12 residues. CDR1 and CDR2 (germline): MNHNS, SASEGT. Trimming removed 3 bases from V and 5 bases from J, with 5 bases in between.

This chain uses TRBV19 with TRBJ1-1; D is unclear. Germline values: CDR1 LNHDA, CDR2 SQIVND (reference sequence). This CDR3 spans 10 amino acids. With 7 bases removed from V and 3 bases from J, the gap between germline ends came to 3 bases. This chain's CDR3 is CASTDTEAFF. The CDR3 nucleotides read TGTGCCAGTACCGACACTGAAGCTTTCTTT.

The V call is TRBV6-1, the J call TRBJ2-3, with 8 positions matching TRBD2. The CDR3 totals 16 residues. J gave up 1 base and V 1 base, and 4 bases lay outside the gene matches. Germline-derived CDR1 and CDR2 are MNHNS and SASEGT. As DNA, the CDR3 is TGTGCCAGCAGTGAAGGACTAGCGATTGGCACAGATACGCAGTATTTT. Amino acids: CASSEGLAIGTDTQYF.

The chain carries TRBV5-3 and TRBJ1-5; D is perhaps TRBD1 (5 bases). Being an ORF, TRBV5-3 has a function that is uncertain. This CDR3 has 13 amino acids. V was shortened by 7 bases and J by 4 bases, with 12 bases between the two germline ends. DNA of the CDR3: TGTGCCAGAGGGTCCAGGGCGAATCAGCCCCAGCATTTT. Amino acid sequence: CARGSRANQPQHF.

In regard to this clone: An end of the junction differs from the germline gene, which may be a read error. The chain joins TRBV7-2 to TRBJ1-5; D remains ambiguous. Germline lookup yields CDR1 SGHTA and CDR2 FQGNSA. This CDR3 has 15 residues. The CDR3 sequence is CASSLAAGVIQPQHF. The CDR3 DNA follows: TGTGCCAGCAGCCTAGCGGCCGGGGTCATTCAGCCCCAGCATTTT. Using reference TRBV7-2 and TRBJ1-5 for the parts outside the CDR3, the full variable domain is GAGVSQSPSNKVTEKGKDVELRCDPISGHTALYWYRQSLGQGLEFLIYFQGNSAPDKSGLPSDRFSAERTGGSVSTLTIQRTQQEDSAVYLCASSLAAGVIQPQHFGDGTRLSIL.

This clone came up once. This chain uses TRBV4-3 with TRBJ1-6; D is unclear. The CDR3 has 17 residues. The germline V and J ends were trimmed by 0 bases and 0 bases, with 9 bases remaining between them. Germline V gives CDR1 LGHNA, CDR2 YSLEER. The CDR3 sequence: CASSQDRVSSYNSPLHF. The DNA for the CDR3 is TGCGCCAGCAGCCAAGATCGGGTGAGCTCCTATAATTCACCCCTCCACTTT.

The chain couples TRBV27 to TRBJ1-5; D perhaps matches TRBD1 (5 bases). Germline values: CDR1 MNHEY, CDR2 SMNVEV (reference sequence). The CDR3 sequence is 16 residues long. V was clipped by 5 bases and J by 7 bases, with 21 bases between them. Here the CDR3 DNA reads TGTGCCAGCAGTCTCCGACCTGGGGGGAGAGAACAGCCCCAGCATTTT. Translating it yields CASSLRPGGREQPQHF.

V and J are TRBV19 and TRBJ2-1; 8 bases line up with TRBD1. This CDR3 is built from 14 residues. The germline gives CDR1 LNHDA, CDR2 SQIVND (reference sequence). Trimming took 6 bases from V and 5 from J; bases not matched to a gene: 6. CDR3 DNA sequence: TGTGCCAGTAGAAAGGGACAGGCGAACAATGAGCAGTTCTTC. Translating it yields CASRKGQANNEQFF.

The chain employs TRBV5-1 and TRBJ1-4, with 8 bases lining up with TRBD1. The CDR3 consists of 15 residues. Per germline, CDR1 SGHRS and CDR2 YFSETQ. V shed 2 bases, J shed 5 bases, and the junction held 5 bases outside the gene matches. CDR3 sequence (DNA): TGCGCCAGCAGCTTAACAGGGGGGTCGAATGAAAAACTGTTTTTT. Translated, it gives CASSLTGGSNEKLFF.